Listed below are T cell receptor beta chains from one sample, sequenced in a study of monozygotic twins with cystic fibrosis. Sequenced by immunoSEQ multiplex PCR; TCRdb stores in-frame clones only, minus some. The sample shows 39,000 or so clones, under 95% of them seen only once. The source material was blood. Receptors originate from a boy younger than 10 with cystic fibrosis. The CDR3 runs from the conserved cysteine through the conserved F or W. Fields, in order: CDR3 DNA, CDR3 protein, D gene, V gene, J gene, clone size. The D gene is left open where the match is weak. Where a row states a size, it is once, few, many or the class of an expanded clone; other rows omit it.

CDR3 DNA: TGTGCCAGCAGCTTAGTGGGAGGGCACATTCCAGATACGCAGTATTTT; CDR3 protein: CASSLVGGHIPDTQYF; D gene: TRBD2; V gene: TRBV7-6; J gene: TRBJ2-3; clone size: once
CDR3 DNA: TGTGCCAGCAGCGTAGATCTCTTTAACACTGAAGCTTTCTTT; CDR3 protein: CASSVDLFNTEAFF; D gene: -; V gene: TRBV9; J gene: TRBJ1-1; clone size: -
CDR3 DNA: TGTGCCAGCAGCGGGCTGAGCGGGGGTCCGAGCACTGAAGCTTTCTTT; CDR3 protein: CASSGLSGGPSTEAFF; D gene: -; V gene: TRBV9; J gene: TRBJ1-1; clone size: -
CDR3 DNA: TGTGCCAGCAGCTCCAAACTAGCGGGGGCTTCCTACGAGCAGTACTTC; CDR3 protein: CASSSKLAGASYEQYF; D gene: TRBD2; V gene: TRBV7-8; J gene: TRBJ2-7; clone size: -
CDR3 DNA: TGTGCCACCAGCAGAGTATCGGGGTCCTACGAGCAGTACTTC; CDR3 protein: CATSRVSGSYEQYF; D gene: -; V gene: TRBV15; J gene: TRBJ2-7; clone size: -
CDR3 DNA: TGTGCCAGCAGCGTCGGACTCGGGGGGTACGAGCAGTACTTC; CDR3 protein: CASSVGLGGYEQYF; D gene: TRBD2; V gene: TRBV9; J gene: TRBJ2-7; clone size: -
CDR3 DNA: TGTGCCAGCACCAGACTAACGGAGTTCACTGAAGCTTTCTTT; CDR3 protein: CASTRLTEFTEAFF; D gene: -; V gene: TRBV6-1; J gene: TRBJ1-1; clone size: once
CDR3 DNA: TGTGCCAGCAGCTTGGATATTAGCGGGGCCGAGCAGTACTTC; CDR3 protein: CASSLDISGAEQYF; D gene: TRBD2; V gene: TRBV5-5; J gene: TRBJ2-7; clone size: -
CDR3 DNA: TGTGCTAGTGGTTTGGCGATGACTAGCGGGGGCTCCTACAATGAGCAGTTCTTC; CDR3 protein: CASGLAMTSGGSYNEQFF; D gene: TRBD2; V gene: TRBV12-5; J gene: TRBJ2-1; clone size: -
CDR3 DNA: TGTGCCAGCAGCTTGACGATTACAGGGGCAGGGGGCTACACCTTC; CDR3 protein: CASSLTITGAGGYTF; D gene: TRBD1; V gene: TRBV7-8; J gene: TRBJ1-2; clone size: -
CDR3 DNA: TGTGCCAGCAGTGAAGACAACAGAAATATTTACAATGAGCAGTTCTTC; CDR3 protein: CASSEDNRNIYNEQFF; D gene: -; V gene: TRBV6-1; J gene: TRBJ2-1; clone size: -
CDR3 DNA: TGTGCCAGCAGCACACAGGGCTCGCCGGTTTACAATGAGCAGTTCTTC; CDR3 protein: CASSTQGSPVYNEQFF; D gene: -; V gene: TRBV7-9; J gene: TRBJ2-1; clone size: -
CDR3 DNA: TGTGCCAGCAGCTCCATCCTAGGGGGCATGGACGAGCAGTACTTC; CDR3 protein: CASSSILGGMDEQYF; D gene: TRBD1; V gene: TRBV7-9; J gene: TRBJ2-7; clone size: -
CDR3 DNA: TGCGCCAGCAGCCGAGGTAGGGACTACGCTGGAAACACCATATATTTT; CDR3 protein: CASSRGRDYAGNTIYF; D gene: -; V gene: TRBV4-3; J gene: TRBJ1-3; clone size: -
CDR3 DNA: TGTGCCAGCAGCGTAGGAAGCGATACGCAGTATTTT; CDR3 protein: CASSVGSDTQYF; D gene: -; V gene: TRBV9; J gene: TRBJ2-3; clone size: once
CDR3 DNA: TGCGCCAGCTTACGCCAGGCCCCCCCAGGGGGCGAGGACTATGGCTACACCTTC; CDR3 protein: CASLRQAPPGGEDYGYTF; D gene: TRBD1; V gene: TRBV4-1; J gene: TRBJ1-2; clone size: -
CDR3 DNA: TGTGCCAGCAGCCAAGAACAGGGGGCTAGGGAGACCCAGTACTTC; CDR3 protein: CASSQEQGARETQYF; D gene: TRBD1; V gene: TRBV14; J gene: TRBJ2-5; clone size: -
CDR3 DNA: TGTGCCATCAGTGAGGCACCGCTAGCGGGGGGGCTGCACGGGGAGCTGTTTTTT; CDR3 protein: CAISEAPLAGGLHGELFF; D gene: TRBD2; V gene: TRBV10-3; J gene: TRBJ2-2; clone size: -
CDR3 DNA: TGCGCCAGCAGCCCCGGTTGGGATCGGAACACTGAAGCTTTCTTT; CDR3 protein: CASSPGWDRNTEAFF; D gene: -; V gene: TRBV5-1; J gene: TRBJ1-1; clone size: -
CDR3 DNA: TGTGCCAGTTGTACGACAAAGTATAGCAATCAGCCCCAGCATTTT; CDR3 protein: CASCTTKYSNQPQHF; D gene: -; V gene: TRBV19; J gene: TRBJ1-5; clone size: -
CDR3 DNA: TGTGCCATCAGTTTCCATAACTATGGCTACACCTTC; CDR3 protein: CAISFHNYGYTF; D gene: -; V gene: TRBV10-3; J gene: TRBJ1-2; clone size: -
CDR3 DNA: TGCAGTGCTGGAACTCAGCCCCAGCATTTT; CDR3 protein: CSAGTQPQHF; D gene: -; V gene: TRBV20-1; J gene: TRBJ1-5; clone size: -
CDR3 DNA: TGTGCCAGCAGTTTTAGAAGGGGCCACGAGCAGTACTTC; CDR3 protein: CASSFRRGHEQYF; D gene: -; V gene: TRBV27; J gene: TRBJ2-7; clone size: -
CDR3 DNA: TGTGCCAGCAGCTCTCCGGGACAGATCTATGGCTACACCTTC; CDR3 protein: CASSSPGQIYGYTF; D gene: TRBD1; V gene: TRBV11-2; J gene: TRBJ1-2; clone size: -
CDR3 DNA: TGTGCCAGCAGCAAACAAGGGTCGCATCAGCCCCAGCATTTT; CDR3 protein: CASSKQGSHQPQHF; D gene: -; V gene: TRBV21-1; J gene: TRBJ1-5; clone size: -
CDR3 DNA: TGTGCCAGCAGCTCTACGTATTGGGACAGTTACGAGCAGTACTTC; CDR3 protein: CASSSTYWDSYEQYF; D gene: TRBD1; V gene: TRBV13; J gene: TRBJ2-7; clone size: few
CDR3 DNA: TGTGCCAGCAGTTCAAACAGGGGCCGCTATGATCAGCCCCAGCATTTT; CDR3 protein: CASSSNRGRYDQPQHF; D gene: TRBD1; V gene: TRBV27; J gene: TRBJ1-5; clone size: -
CDR3 DNA: TGTGCTAGTGGTTTGCCATATTTCGATGAAGCTTTCTTT; CDR3 protein: CASGLPYFDEAFF; D gene: -; V gene: TRBV12-5; J gene: TRBJ1-1; clone size: -
CDR3 DNA: TGCAGCGTTGTTGAGGCAGAGAAAGGTACCGGGGAGCTGTTTTTT; CDR3 protein: CSVVEAEKGTGELFF; D gene: -; V gene: TRBV29-1; J gene: TRBJ2-2; clone size: -
CDR3 DNA: TGTGCCAGCAGTTTATTATCGGACTCCGGAGATACGCAGTATTTT; CDR3 protein: CASSLLSDSGDTQYF; D gene: -; V gene: TRBV27; J gene: TRBJ2-3; clone size: -
CDR3 DNA: TGTGCCAGCAGCGCCCTTAGTGGGACAGGGAGTGTGGCTTTCTTT; CDR3 protein: CASSALSGTGSVAFF; D gene: TRBD1; V gene: TRBV14; J gene: TRBJ1-1; clone size: -
CDR3 DNA: TGCGCCAGCAGCTTGGCCGACAGGGATGGCTACACCTTC; CDR3 protein: CASSLADRDGYTF; D gene: TRBD1; V gene: TRBV5-1; J gene: TRBJ1-2; clone size: -
CDR3 DNA: TGCGCCAGCAGCCCCGTTGGGCTAGAGACCCAGTACTTC; CDR3 protein: CASSPVGLETQYF; D gene: -; V gene: TRBV5-1; J gene: TRBJ2-5; clone size: once
CDR3 DNA: TGTGCCAGTAGTATCTCCGACAGTTACGAGCAGTACTTC; CDR3 protein: CASSISDSYEQYF; D gene: -; V gene: TRBV19; J gene: TRBJ2-7; clone size: -
CDR3 DNA: TGTGCCAGCAGTGAAAGGATGAACACTGAAGCTTTCTTT; CDR3 protein: CASSERMNTEAFF; D gene: -; V gene: TRBV25-1; J gene: TRBJ1-1; clone size: -
CDR3 DNA: TGTGCCACGCAACCCAGTGGGACAGGGTTCGATCAGCCCCAGCATTTT; CDR3 protein: CATQPSGTGFDQPQHF; D gene: TRBD1; V gene: TRBV10-3; J gene: TRBJ1-5; clone size: -
CDR3 DNA: TGTGCCAGCAGCTATACACTGAACACTGAAGCTTTCTTT; CDR3 protein: CASSYTLNTEAFF; D gene: -; V gene: TRBV11-2; J gene: TRBJ1-1; clone size: -
CDR3 DNA: TGTGCCAGCAGAATGTTTGGCCAGGGACCTGGGAGGGACACTGAAGCTTTCTTT; CDR3 protein: CASRMFGQGPGRDTEAFF; D gene: -; V gene: TRBV27; J gene: TRBJ1-1; clone size: -
CDR3 DNA: TGTGCCAGTAGTATCCAGACAAATCAGCCTTATGGCTACACCTTC; CDR3 protein: CASSIQTNQPYGYTF; D gene: -; V gene: TRBV19; J gene: TRBJ1-2; clone size: -
CDR3 DNA: TGTGCCAGCAGCACCATGACTGGGGGGGGGACGAACACTGAAGCTTTCTTT; CDR3 protein: CASSTMTGGGTNTEAFF; D gene: -; V gene: TRBV7-6; J gene: TRBJ1-1; clone size: -
CDR3 DNA: TGTGCCAGCAGCTTATCCTGGACCGTCAATGAGCAGTTCTTC; CDR3 protein: CASSLSWTVNEQFF; D gene: -; V gene: TRBV7-2; J gene: TRBJ2-1; clone size: -
CDR3 DNA: TGTGCTAGTGGTTTGCTTTACGGGGGGCGCGGAAATCAGCCCCAGCATTTT; CDR3 protein: CASGLLYGGRGNQPQHF; D gene: -; V gene: TRBV12-5; J gene: TRBJ1-5; clone size: few
CDR3 DNA: TGTGCCAGCAGCTTGGGTCGGAATGAGCAGTTCTTC; CDR3 protein: CASSLGRNEQFF; D gene: -; V gene: TRBV7-8; J gene: TRBJ2-1; clone size: -
CDR3 DNA: TGTGCCAGCAGGCCACAGGGGCCTGGCGGGACCCAGTACTTC; CDR3 protein: CASRPQGPGGTQYF; D gene: TRBD1; V gene: TRBV13; J gene: TRBJ2-5; clone size: -
CDR3 DNA: TGTGCCATCAGTGAGCGGATCATCTCCTACAATGAGCAGTTCTTC; CDR3 protein: CAISERIISYNEQFF; D gene: -; V gene: TRBV10-3; J gene: TRBJ2-1; clone size: -
CDR3 DNA: TGTGCCAGCTCACCAAGCCACGAGCAGTACTTC; CDR3 protein: CASSPSHEQYF; D gene: -; V gene: TRBV18; J gene: TRBJ2-7; clone size: -
CDR3 DNA: TGTGCCAGCAGCCAATTCGACAGGGATGGACTCTACGAGCAGTACTTC; CDR3 protein: CASSQFDRDGLYEQYF; D gene: TRBD1; V gene: TRBV14; J gene: TRBJ2-7; clone size: -
CDR3 DNA: TGTGCCAGCAAAGCAAACACCGGGGAGCTGTTTTTT; CDR3 protein: CASKANTGELFF; D gene: -; V gene: TRBV2; J gene: TRBJ2-2; clone size: -
CDR3 DNA: TGTGCTAGTGGTTTGGTACTGTTGGACAGGCGCAATCAGCCCCAGCATTTT; CDR3 protein: CASGLVLLDRRNQPQHF; D gene: TRBD1; V gene: TRBV12-5; J gene: TRBJ1-5; clone size: once
CDR3 DNA: TGCGCCAGCGAACAGGACGGAACGAACACTGAAGCTTTCTTT; CDR3 protein: CASEQDGTNTEAFF; D gene: -; V gene: TRBV4-1; J gene: TRBJ1-1; clone size: -
CDR3 DNA: TGCAGCGTTGAGTCCCTCGGACTGGCCTCCTACAATGAGCAGTTCTTC; CDR3 protein: CSVESLGLASYNEQFF; D gene: -; V gene: TRBV29-1; J gene: TRBJ2-1; clone size: -
CDR3 DNA: TGTGCCAGCAGTTACTTAGGACAGGGCAACTATGGCTACACCTTC; CDR3 protein: CASSYLGQGNYGYTF; D gene: TRBD1; V gene: TRBV6-5; J gene: TRBJ1-2; clone size: -
CDR3 DNA: TGTGCCAGCAGCCAATCCCTTATAGGACAGGGGGCGTCAACTGAAGCTTTCTTT; CDR3 protein: CASSQSLIGQGASTEAFF; D gene: TRBD1; V gene: TRBV11-3; J gene: TRBJ1-1; clone size: once
CDR3 DNA: TGTGCCAGTAGTGTACAGGCTTGGGACACTGAAGCTTTCTTT; CDR3 protein: CASSVQAWDTEAFF; D gene: -; V gene: TRBV19; J gene: TRBJ1-1; clone size: -
CDR3 DNA: TGTGCCAGCAGCCCCAATCGCGGACTAGTAATCACAGATACGCAGTATTTT; CDR3 protein: CASSPNRGLVITDTQYF; D gene: TRBD2; V gene: TRBV11-1; J gene: TRBJ2-3; clone size: once
CDR3 DNA: TGCGCCAGCAGGGCCAACAGGGAGGTGAACACTGAAGCTTTCTTT; CDR3 protein: CASRANREVNTEAFF; D gene: -; V gene: TRBV10-2; J gene: TRBJ1-1; clone size: -
CDR3 DNA: TGTGCCAGCAGTGAACGGGACAGTACCTCACCCCTCCACTTT; CDR3 protein: CASSERDSTSPLHF; D gene: TRBD1; V gene: TRBV6-1; J gene: TRBJ1-6; clone size: -
CDR3 DNA: TGTGCCAGTAGTATTGTCAGGGGAGATACGCAGTATTTT; CDR3 protein: CASSIVRGDTQYF; D gene: -; V gene: TRBV19; J gene: TRBJ2-3; clone size: -
CDR3 DNA: TGCGCCAGCAGCCAAGATGTGGGCGGAGCTAACTATGGCTACACCTTC; CDR3 protein: CASSQDVGGANYGYTF; D gene: -; V gene: TRBV4-3; J gene: TRBJ1-2; clone size: -